Following are 9 T cell receptor beta chains from one sample sequenced in a study of T cell repertoires in cytomegalovirus infection. TCRdb re-derived calls from the reads in MiXCR, one entry per CDR3 protein. The table has some 200,000 distinct CDR3 sequences, about 20% seen once. The sample comprised PBMCs. These receptors were obtained from a human donor in good health (CMV status not recorded). Some clones in this sample may be carry-over from other donors' samples.

This clonotype was counted at least ten times. This rearrangement joins TRBV11-2 to TRBJ2-2; TRBD2 might be the D (6 bases). The length of the CDR3 is 15 residues. Trimming removed 3 bases at V and 1 base at J, with 9 bases between. Germline loops: CDR1 SGHAT, CDR2 FQNNGV. The CDR3 sequence: CASSFHGGNTGELFF. CDR3 nucleotide sequence: TGTGCCAGCAGCTTCCACGGGGGGAACACCGGGGAGCTGTTTTTT.

At least ten counts were recorded for this clonotype. The genes are TRBV4-3 and TRBJ2-5; 7 bases agree with TRBD2. Germline lookup yields CDR1 LGHNA and CDR2 YSLEER. The J segment lost 5 bases and the V segment lost 1 base, leaving 13 bases of the junction unmatched. The CDR3 length is 17 residues. In nucleotides, the CDR3 is TGCGCCAGCAGCCAAGTTGGTATGGGGGAGGGCTCGGAGACCCAGTACTTC. Protein product: CASSQVGMGEGSETQYF.

The V call is TRBV15, the J call TRBJ2-2; D gene uncertain. This CDR3 contains 17 residues. CDR1 is LNHNV, CDR2 YYDKDF, per germline (reference sequence). The V end lost 4 bases, the J end lost 6 bases, and 21 bases lay between the germline ends. As DNA, the CDR3 is TGTGCCACCAGCACAGCCTTCTCCGTTTTCCTCTCCGGGGAGCTGTTTTTT. It encodes CATSTAFSVFLSGELFF.

This clonotype appeared a few times. The V gene is TRBV6-2 or TRBV6-3, the J gene TRBJ2-5; possible D gene TRBD1, 5 bases. V gave up 6 bases and J gave up 5 bases, with 13 bases separating them. The V gene's germline CDR1 is MNHEY and CDR2 SVGEGT. The CDR3 sequence is 13 residues long. The CDR3 DNA follows: TGTGCCAGCAGCGCAACAGGACGCGAGACCCAGTACTTC. As protein: CASSATGRETQYF.

For this clonotype: This may come from a read error, since a much larger clone is one base off. The rearrangement links TRBV28 to TRBJ2-1; 7 bases fit TRBD2. CDR1 is MDHEN, CDR2 SYDVKM, per germline. There are 13 residues in the CDR3. CDR3 sequence: CVSSGTLVNEQFF. In nucleotides, the CDR3 is TGTGTCAGCAGCGGGACGTTAGTCAATGAGCAGTTCTTC.

The rearrangement uses TRBV14 and TRBJ1-1, with 7 nucleotides matching TRBD1. The germline V gene encodes CDR1 SGHDN and CDR2 FVKESK. The CDR3 is 15 residues long. Trimming removed 4 bases from V and 1 base from J; junction bases left unmatched: 6. The CDR3 nucleotides are TGTGCCAGCAGCCTTTCGGGACAGCAGAACACTGAAGCTTTCTTT. This encodes CASSLSGQQNTEAFF.

The J gene is TRBJ2-6, the V gene TRBV5-6; D tentatively fits TRBD1 or TRBD2 (5 bases each). The V end was cut by 1 base, the J end by 0 bases, with 14 bases between. The CDR3 spans 18 residues. Germline loops: CDR1 SGHDT, CDR2 YYEEEE. The CDR3 bases are TGTGCCAGCAGCTTGCCGGGGCAGGGCCACTCTGGGGCCAACGTCCTGACTTTC. Amino acids: CASSLPGQGHSGANVLTF.

To note about this clonotype: Germline is not matched at one junction end, which may reflect a read error. J is TRBJ2-3 and V is TRBV12-3 or TRBV12-4, with 8 nucleotides matching TRBD1. CDR3 length equals 14 residues. The CDR3 nucleotides read TGTGCCAGCAATTTACAGGGGGTCTTCCGGGGACAGTATTTT. This encodes CASNLQGVFRGQYF.

This clonotype was seen a few times. The J gene is TRBJ2-1, the V gene TRBV7-8; D remains unclear. Looked up from germline, CDR1 is SGHVS and CDR2 is FQNEAQ. The length of the CDR3 is 16 residues. The V end lost 7 bases, the J end lost 0 bases, and 16 bases lay between the germline ends. CDR3 in DNA: TGTGCCAGCACGCCGGGTGGGTACAGCTCCTACAATGAGCAGTTCTTC. Translated: CASTPGGYSSYNEQFF.